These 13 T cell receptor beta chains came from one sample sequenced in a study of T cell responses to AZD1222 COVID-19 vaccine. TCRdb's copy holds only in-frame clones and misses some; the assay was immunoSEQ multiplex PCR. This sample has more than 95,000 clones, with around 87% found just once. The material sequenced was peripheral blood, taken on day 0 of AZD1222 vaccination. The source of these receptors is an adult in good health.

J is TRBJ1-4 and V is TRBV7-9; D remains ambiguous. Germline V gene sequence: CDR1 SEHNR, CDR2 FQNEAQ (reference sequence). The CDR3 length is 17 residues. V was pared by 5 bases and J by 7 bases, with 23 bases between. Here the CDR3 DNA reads TGTGCCAGCAGCCCAAGGAAGGGAGGGCCCCTTTTTGAAAAACTGTTTTTT. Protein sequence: CASSPRKGGPLFEKLFF.

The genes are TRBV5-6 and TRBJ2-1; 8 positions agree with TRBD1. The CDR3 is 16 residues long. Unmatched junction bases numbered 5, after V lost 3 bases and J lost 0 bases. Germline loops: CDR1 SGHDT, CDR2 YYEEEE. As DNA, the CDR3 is TGTGCCAGCAGCTGGGACAGGCCATCCTCCTACAATGAGCAGTTCTTC. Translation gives CASSWDRPSSYNEQFF.

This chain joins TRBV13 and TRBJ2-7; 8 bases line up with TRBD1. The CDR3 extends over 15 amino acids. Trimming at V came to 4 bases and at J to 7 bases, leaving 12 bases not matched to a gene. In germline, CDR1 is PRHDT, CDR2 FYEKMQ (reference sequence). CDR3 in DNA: TGTGCCAGCAGCTCACCGTGGACAGGGCTGGGGGAGCAGTACTTC. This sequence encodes CASSSPWTGLGEQYF.

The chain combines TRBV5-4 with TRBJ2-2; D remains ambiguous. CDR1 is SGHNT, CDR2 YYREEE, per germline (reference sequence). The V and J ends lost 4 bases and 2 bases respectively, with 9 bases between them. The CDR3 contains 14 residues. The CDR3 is CASSTGLNTGELFF. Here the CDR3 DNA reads TGTGCCAGCAGCACGGGCCTTAACACCGGGGAGCTGTTTTTT.

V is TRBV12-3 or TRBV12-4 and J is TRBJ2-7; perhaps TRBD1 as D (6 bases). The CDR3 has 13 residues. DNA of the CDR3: TGTGCGTCTCAAGGGGGATACTCCTACGAGCAGTACTTC. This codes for CASQGGYSYEQYF.

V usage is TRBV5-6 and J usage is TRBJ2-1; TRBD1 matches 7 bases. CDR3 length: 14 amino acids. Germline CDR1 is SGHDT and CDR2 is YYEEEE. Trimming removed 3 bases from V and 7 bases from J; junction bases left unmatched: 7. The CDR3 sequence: CASSYDREWNEQFF. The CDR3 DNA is TGTGCCAGCAGCTACGACAGGGAATGGAATGAGCAGTTCTTC. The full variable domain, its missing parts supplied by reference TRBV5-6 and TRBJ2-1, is DAGVTQSPTHLIKTRGQQVTLRCSPKSGHDTVSWYQQALGQGPQFIFQYYEEEERQRGNFPDRFSGHQFPNYSSELNVNALLLGDSALYLCASSYDREWNEQFFGPGTRLTVL.

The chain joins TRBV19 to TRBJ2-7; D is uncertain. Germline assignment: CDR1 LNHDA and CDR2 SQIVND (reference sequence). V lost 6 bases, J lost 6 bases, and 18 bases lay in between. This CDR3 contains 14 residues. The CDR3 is CASSQLGSSLEQYF. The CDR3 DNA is TGTGCCAGTAGCCAGCTCGGGTCCTCGCTCGAGCAGTACTTC.

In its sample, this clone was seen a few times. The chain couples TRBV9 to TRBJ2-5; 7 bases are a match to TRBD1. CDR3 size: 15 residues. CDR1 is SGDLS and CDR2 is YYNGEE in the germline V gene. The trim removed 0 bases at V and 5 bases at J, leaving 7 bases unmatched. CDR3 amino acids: CASSVGQGEWETQYF. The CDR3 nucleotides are TGTGCCAGCAGCGTAGGGCAGGGGGAATGGGAGACCCAGTACTTC.

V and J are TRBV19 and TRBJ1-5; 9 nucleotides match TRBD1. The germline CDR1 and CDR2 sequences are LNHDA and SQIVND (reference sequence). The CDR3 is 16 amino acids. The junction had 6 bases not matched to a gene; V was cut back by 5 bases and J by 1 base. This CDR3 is CASSPLTGGSNQPQHF. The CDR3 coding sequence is TGTGCCAGTAGTCCGCTGACAGGGGGAAGCAATCAGCCCCAGCATTTT.

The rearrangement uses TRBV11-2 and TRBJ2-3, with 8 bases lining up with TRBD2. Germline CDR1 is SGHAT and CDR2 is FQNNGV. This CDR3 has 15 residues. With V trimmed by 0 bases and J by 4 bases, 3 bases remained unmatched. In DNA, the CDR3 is TGTGCCAGCAGCTTAGAGGGACTAGAAGCAGATACGCAGTATTTT. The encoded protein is CASSLEGLEADTQYF.

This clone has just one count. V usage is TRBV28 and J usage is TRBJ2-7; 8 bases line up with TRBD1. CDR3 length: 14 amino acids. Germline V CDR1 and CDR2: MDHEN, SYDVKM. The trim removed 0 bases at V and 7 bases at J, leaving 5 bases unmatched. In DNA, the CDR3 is TGTGCCAGCAGTTTATGGCTCAGGGGGCTTGAGCAGTACTTC. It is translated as CASSLWLRGLEQYF.

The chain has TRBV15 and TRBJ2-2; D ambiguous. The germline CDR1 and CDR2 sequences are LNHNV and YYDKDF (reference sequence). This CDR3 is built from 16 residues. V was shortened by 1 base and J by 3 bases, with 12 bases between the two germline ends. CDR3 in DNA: TGTGCCACCAGCAGAGCCGGTGGGGTGGACACCGGGGAGCTGTTTTTT. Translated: CATSRAGGVDTGELFF.

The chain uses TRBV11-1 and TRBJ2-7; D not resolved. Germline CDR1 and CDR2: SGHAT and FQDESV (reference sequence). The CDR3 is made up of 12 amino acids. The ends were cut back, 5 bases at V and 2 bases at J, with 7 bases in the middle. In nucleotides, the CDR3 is TGTGCCAGCAGCGTCCTACCCTACGAGCAGTACTTC. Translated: CASSVLPYEQYF. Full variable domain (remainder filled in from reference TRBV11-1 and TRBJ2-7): EAEVAQSPRYKITEKSQAVAFWCDPISGHATLYWYRQILGQGPELLVQFQDESVVDDSQLPKDRFSAERLKGVDSTLKIQPAELGDSAMYLCASSVLPYEQYFGPGTRLTVT.